The 22 T cell receptor beta chains below were found in one sample sequenced in a study of graft-versus-host responses after intestinal transplantation. These receptors have no known antigen. The table came from immunoSEQ multiplex PCR; TCRdb's copy has only in-frame clones and leaves some out. The sample includes 140,000 or so clones, around 90% seen only once; the top ten take about 0.2%. Sequencing was performed on unstimulated CD4+ T cells sorted from spleen or lymph node cells, taken before intestinal transplant. The source of these receptors is a human donor who received an intestinal transplant.

V gene TRBV18 combines with J gene TRBJ1-3; D is unclear. The CDR3 totals 15 residues. Germline lookup yields CDR1 KGHSH and CDR2 LQKENI. Trimming removed 2 bases from V and 4 bases from J, with 12 bases in between. CDR3 in amino acids: CASSPRESAGNTIYF. DNA of the CDR3: TGTGCCAGCTCACCAAGGGAATCGGCCGGAAACACCATATATTTT.

The chain links TRBV28 to TRBJ1-6, with a possible D match to TRBD1 (6 bases). Trimming removed 4 bases from V and 14 bases from J, with 18 bases in between. This CDR3 is 14 amino acids long. The V gene's germline CDR1 is MDHEN and CDR2 SYDVKM. In DNA form, the CDR3 reads TGTGCCAGCAGTTCCCCGCACAGGGTATTATCCCTCCACTTT. Its translation is CASSSPHRVLSLHF.

J is TRBJ1-1 and V is TRBV29-1; 11 nucleotides line up with TRBD1. The CDR3 runs 13 residues. Germline loops: CDR1 SQVTM, CDR2 ANQGSEA. Trimming at V came to 5 bases and at J to 2 bases, leaving 1 base not matched to a gene. CDR3 region: CSVRTGGNTEAFF. For the CDR3, the DNA is TGCAGCGTTCGGACAGGGGGCAACACTGAAGCTTTCTTT.

This clone occurred once. The V call is TRBV10-3, the J call TRBJ2-3; D is possibly TRBD2 (7 bases). The CDR3 is made up of 17 amino acids. Germline assignment: CDR1 ENHRY and CDR2 SYGVKD. V was clipped by 0 bases and J by 2 bases, with 15 bases between them. The CDR3 loop reads CAISESGAGVNTDTQYF. The CDR3 DNA reads as TGTGCCATCAGTGAGTCGGGGGCGGGAGTCAACACAGATACGCAGTATTTT.

The chain employs TRBV6-5 and TRBJ2-7; tentative D call: TRBD1 (6 bases). V shed 6 bases and J shed 3 bases, with 15 bases lying between them. CDR3 size: 14 residues. Germline CDR1 and CDR2: MNHEY and SVGAGI. The CDR3 DNA sequence: TGTGCCAGCAGCCCCGGACAGACATTCTACGAGCAGTACTTC. Residues: CASSPGQTFYEQYF.

This chain connects TRBV18 to TRBJ2-7; 9 nucleotides agree with TRBD1. The CDR3 extends over 16 amino acids. Trimming cost V 1 base and J 2 bases; bases outside gene matches: 6. Germline CDR1 KGHSH, CDR2 LQKENI. This CDR3 reads CASSPRRDRVTYEQYF. The CDR3 DNA reads as TGTGCCAGCTCACCACGAAGGGACAGGGTGACCTACGAGCAGTACTTC.

This chain connects TRBV19 to TRBJ2-6; D possibly corresponds to TRBD2 (6 bases). Germline V gene sequence: CDR1 LNHDA, CDR2 SQIVND (reference sequence). The CDR3 totals 14 residues. V gave up 7 bases and J gave up 1 base, with 8 bases separating them. Here the CDR3 DNA reads TGTGCCAGTATAGCGGAGTCTGGGGCCAACGTCCTGACTTTC. Amino acids: CASIAESGANVLTF.

This CDR3 reads CASSGPGGQYF. CDR3 DNA: TGCGCCAGCAGCGGACCGGGGGGGCAGTACTTC. The rearrangement links TRBV5-1 to TRBJ2-7; 7 bases map to TRBD2. Germline values: CDR1 SGHRS, CDR2 YFSETQ. The trim removed 4 bases at V and 9 bases at J, leaving 4 bases unmatched. This CDR3 comprises 11 residues.

In this sample, this clone turned up once. The V call is TRBV7-7, the J call TRBJ2-5; perhaps TRBD1 as D (6 bases). This CDR3 region has 13 residues. V was cut by 5 bases and J by 5 bases, with 12 bases left in between. Germline CDR1 is SSHAT and CDR2 is FNYEAQ (reference sequence). CDR3 coding DNA: TGTGCCAGCAGCACAGGGAGTAGGGAGACCCAGTACTTC. Protein product: CASSTGSRETQYF.

The CDR3 sequence is CASSLLRDGNYEQYF. In DNA form, the CDR3 reads TGCGCCAGCAGCTTGTTAAGGGACGGCAACTACGAGCAGTACTTC. The chain carries TRBV5-1 and TRBJ2-7; D may be TRBD1 or TRBD2 (5 bases each). The CDR3 is 15 amino acids. The germline CDR1 and CDR2 sequences are SGHRS and YFSETQ. Trimming pared 1 base from V and 3 bases from J, leaving 14 bases between. The full variable domain, its missing parts supplied by reference TRBV5-1 and TRBJ2-7, is KAGVTQTPRYLIKTRGQQVTLSCSPISGHRSVSWYQQTPGQGLQFLFEYFSETQRNKGNFPGRFSGRQFSNSRSEMNVSTLELGDSALYLCASSLLRDGNYEQYFGPGTRLTVT.

The V call is TRBV10-3, the J call TRBJ2-7, with 10 bases aligning to TRBD1. V was clipped by 2 bases and J by 6 bases; unmatched bases: 10. This CDR3 comprises 16 residues. The germline V gene has CDR1 ENHRY and CDR2 SYGVKD. CDR3 loop: CAISEDGTGAGGEQYF. The CDR3 coding sequence is TGTGCCATCAGTGAGGACGGGACAGGGGCAGGGGGCGAGCAGTACTTC.

The chain employs TRBV9 and TRBJ1-2; D possibly corresponds to TRBD1 (6 bases). V lost 3 bases and J 5 bases, leaving 8 bases between the germline ends. The CDR3 totals 12 residues. Per the germline V gene, CDR1 is SGDLS and CDR2 is YYNGEE. The CDR3 region is CASSATGYGYTF. CDR3 DNA sequence: TGTGCCAGCAGCGCGACAGGTTATGGCTACACCTTC. Full variable domain (missing parts from reference TRBV9 and TRBJ1-2): DSGVTQTPKHLITATGQRVTLRCSPRSGDLSVYWYQQSLDQGLQFLIQYYNGEERAKGNILERFSAQQFPDLHSELNLSSLELGDSALYFCASSATGYGYTFGSGTRLTVV.

This clone came up once. CDR3 in DNA: TGTGCCAGCAGCCTACAGCTTTTGAACACTGAAGCTTTCTTT. It yields the protein CASSLQLLNTEAFF. The J gene is TRBJ1-1, the V gene TRBV21-1; TRBD1 is the table's D call and was not checked against the DNA. TRBV21-1 is flagged as a pseudogene. This CDR3 is 14 amino acids long.

The chain links TRBV5-1 to TRBJ2-7; 7 bases map to TRBD1. V dropped 0 bases and J dropped 2; count of bases not matched to a gene: 2. From germline, CDR1 is SGHRS and CDR2 YFSETQ. The CDR3 is 14 residues long. The CDR3 DNA follows: TGCGCCAGCAGCTTGGGGGGACAGCCCTACGAGCAGTACTTC. It codes for CASSLGGQPYEQYF. Combining the CDR3 with reference TRBV5-1 and TRBJ2-7 gives the whole variable domain KAGVTQTPRYLIKTRGQQVTLSCSPISGHRSVSWYQQTPGQGLQFLFEYFSETQRNKGNFPGRFSGRQFSNSRSEMNVSTLELGDSALYLCASSLGGQPYEQYFGPGTRLTVT.

The chain has TRBV18 and TRBJ2-2; 9 nucleotides line up with TRBD1. This CDR3 has 15 amino acids. From germline, CDR1 is KGHSH and CDR2 LQKENI. The ends lost 3 bases at V and 3 bases at J; junction bases unmatched: 2. This CDR3 reads CASSPGTGYTGELFF. CDR3 sequence (DNA): TGTGCCAGCTCACCCGGGACAGGGTACACCGGGGAGCTGTTTTTT.

This chain uses TRBV19 with TRBJ2-1; 10 nucleotides align to TRBD1. The length of the CDR3 is 16 residues. V shed 3 bases and J 6 bases; nucleotides not matched to a gene: 8. Germline CDR1 is LNHDA and CDR2 is SQIVND (reference sequence). CDR3 DNA sequence: TGTGCCAGTAGTATCTATGTCGGGACAGGGGCCAATGAGCAGTTCTTC. This encodes CASSIYVGTGANEQFF.

The chain recombines TRBV10-3 with TRBJ2-3; no reliable D call. Germline lookup yields CDR1 ENHRY and CDR2 SYGVKD. Trimming cost V 6 bases and J 1 base, with 2 bases left between them. This CDR3 has 11 amino acids. CDR3 DNA sequence: TGTGCCATCAGGGGCACAGATACGCAGTATTTT. Amino acid sequence: CAIRGTDTQYF.

This chain joins TRBV6-5 and TRBJ1-2; D is unclear. The germline CDR1 and CDR2 sequences are MNHEY and SVGAGI. V shed 6 bases and J shed 3 bases, with 11 bases lying between them. CDR3 length: 13 residues. The CDR3 loop is CASSPSKYYGYTF. The DNA of the CDR3 is TGTGCCAGCAGCCCCTCCAAGTACTATGGCTACACCTTC.

This chain links TRBV6-5 with TRBJ2-3, with a possible D match to TRBD2 (6 bases). The CDR3 totals 15 residues. Deletions cut 0 bases from V and 0 bases from J, with 7 bases between. Germline V gene sequence: CDR1 MNHEY, CDR2 SVGAGI. The CDR3 bases are TGTGCCAGCAGTTACTCCGGGACTAGCACAGATACGCAGTATTTT. It encodes CASSYSGTSTDTQYF.

J is TRBJ2-5 and V is TRBV6-1; no reliable D call. The germline V and J ends were trimmed by 2 bases and 1 base, with 17 bases remaining between them. Germline V gene sequence: CDR1 MNHNS, CDR2 SASEGT. The CDR3 has 17 residues. Here the CDR3 DNA reads TGTGCCAGCAGTGAAACGTTGGTTGGCAGGTCCCAAGAGACCCAGTACTTC. This translates into CASSETLVGRSQETQYF.

The chain employs TRBV6-1 and TRBJ2-3; 7 bases map to TRBD1. The V and J ends lost 5 bases and 1 base, in that order; junction bases with no gene match: 6. Germline-derived CDR1 and CDR2 are MNHNS and SASEGT. This CDR3 is built from 15 residues. CDR3 loop: CASSPIQGGTDTQYF. As DNA, the CDR3 is TGTGCCAGCAGTCCGATTCAGGGGGGCACAGATACGCAGTATTTT.

The chain couples TRBV9 to TRBJ2-1; the D gene could be TRBD1 or TRBD2 (5 bases each). The CDR3 consists of 16 residues. CDR1 is SGDLS and CDR2 is YYNGEE in the germline V gene. Trimming removed 3 bases at V and 5 bases at J, with 18 bases between. DNA for the CDR3: TGTGCCAGCAGCGACGGGGTGGTCGGGACGGACAATGAGCAGTTCTTC. Translating it yields CASSDGVVGTDNEQFF.